Here is one TCR beta chain with its context. Germline values: CDR1 SQVTM, CDR2 ANQGSEA. Trimming pared 8 bases from V and 4 bases from J, leaving 17 bases between. The CDR3 loop spans 13 amino acids. Extraction of RNA preceded its reverse transcription into cDNA, which served as the sequencing template. Sequencing was performed with immunoSEQ multiplex PCR; in TCRdb, only in-frame clones are kept and a portion is missing. The repertoire holds 150,000 or so clones, 55% seen once, with about 4.3% in the top ten. The sample is drawn from a study of CD8+ T cells in alopecia areata. The clonotype comes from a human donor in good health. The rearrangement joins TRBV29-1 to TRBJ1-1; D call uncertain. The sequenced sample was CD4+ T cells sorted from blood. The CDR3 DNA follows: TGCAGCTCCCTCCCTACGGGGTCCACTGAAGCTTTCTTT. Translated: CSSLPTGSTEAFF.